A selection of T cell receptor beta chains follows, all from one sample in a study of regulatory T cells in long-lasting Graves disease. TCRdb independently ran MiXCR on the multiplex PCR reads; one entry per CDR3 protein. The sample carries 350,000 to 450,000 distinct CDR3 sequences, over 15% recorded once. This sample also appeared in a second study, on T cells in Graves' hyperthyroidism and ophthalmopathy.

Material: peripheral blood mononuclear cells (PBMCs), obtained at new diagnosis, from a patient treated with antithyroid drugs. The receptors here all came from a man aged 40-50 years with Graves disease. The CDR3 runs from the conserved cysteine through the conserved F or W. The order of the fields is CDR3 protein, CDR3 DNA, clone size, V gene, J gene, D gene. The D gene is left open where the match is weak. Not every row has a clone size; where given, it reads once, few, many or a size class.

CASSPRTTLLNTEAFF,TGTGCCAGCAGCCCACGGACCACCTTATTGAACACTGAAGCTTTCTTT,many,TRBV3-1,TRBJ1-1,.
CATANQGPQETQYF,TGTGCCACCGCAAACCAGGGTCCCCAAGAGACCCAGTACTTC,.,TRBV24-1,TRBJ2-5,.
CAISDLYEQYF,TGTGCCATCTCGGACCTTTACGAGCAGTACTTC,many,TRBV2,TRBJ2-7,.
CASSLTPGSWGNEQFF,TGCGCCAGCAGTCTAACCCCCGGGAGCTGGGGGAACGAGCAGTTCTTC,.,TRBV5-1,TRBJ2-1,.
CASSLRGRGRGETQYF,TGTGCCAGCAGCTTGAGGGGCAGGGGGCGTGGAGAGACCCAGTACTTC,.,TRBV7-9,TRBJ2-5,TRBD1
CASSPRTPYGYTF,TGTGCCAGCAGTCCTCGGACCCCATATGGCTACACCTTC,few,TRBV12-3/TRBV12-4,TRBJ1-2,.
CASSPGTGSDPQHF,TGTGCCAGCAGCCCGGGGACAGGGAGTGATCCCCAGCATTTT,many,TRBV5-8,TRBJ1-5,TRBD1
CAAGATGSGETQYF,TGTGCCGCAGGTGCGACTGGTAGCGGGGAGACCCAGTACTTC,many,TRBV6-2/TRBV6-3,TRBJ2-5,TRBD2
CASSSLGQETQYF,TGTGCCAGCAGCTCCCTCGGCCAAGAGACCCAGTACTTC,many,TRBV27,TRBJ2-5,.
CASSLDSGNTIYF,TGTGCCAGCTCGCTAGACTCTGGAAACACCATATATTTT,many,TRBV18,TRBJ1-3,.
CASSQLRDTYNEQFF,TGCGCCAGCAGCCAACTCCGGGACACATACAATGAGCAGTTCTTC,few,TRBV4-3,TRBJ2-1,.
CASSLGNNYGYTF,TGTGCCAGCAGTTTGGGTAACAACTATGGCTACACCTTC,many,TRBV28,TRBJ1-2,.
CASSYSGGIGGTDTQYF,TGTGCCAGCAGTTACTCTGGGGGTATTGGTGGAACAGATACGCAGTATTTT,many,TRBV6-5,TRBJ2-3,.
CASSYSLRFGLDYEQYF,TGTGCCAGCAGTTACTCCCTGCGGTTTGGGCTTGACTACGAGCAGTACTTC,many,TRBV6-2/TRBV6-3,TRBJ2-7,.
CSAPRQGAKNIQYF,TGCAGTGCCCCCAGACAGGGAGCCAAAAACATTCAGTACTTC,.,TRBV20-1,TRBJ2-4,TRBD1
CSARLPGTGHTGELFF,TGCAGTGCTAGACTCCCCGGGACAGGGCACACCGGGGAGCTGTTTTTT,few,TRBV20-1,TRBJ2-2,TRBD1
CASRSTGGSPNIQYF,TGTGCCAGCAGGTCCACAGGGGGCTCCCCAAACATTCAGTACTTC,.,TRBV6-1,TRBJ2-4,TRBD1
CASTQGGGTGELFF,TGTGCCAGTACCCAGGGGGGAGGCACCGGGGAGCTGTTTTTT,.,TRBV9,TRBJ2-2,.
CASSEREGQNEQFF,TGTGCCAGCAGCGAGCGGGAGGGTCAGAATGAGCAGTTCTTC,.,TRBV11-2,TRBJ2-1,TRBD2
CASSPQFWASDEQFF,TGTGCCAGCAGCCCTCAGTTCTGGGCGAGCGATGAGCAGTTCTTC,few,TRBV5-6,TRBJ2-1,.
CASGLTGTSTDTQYF,TGTGCTAGTGGTTTGACAGGGACTAGCACAGATACGCAGTATTTT,many,TRBV12-5,TRBJ2-3,.
CSAPQGADQPQHF,TGCAGTGCGCCTCAGGGGGCTGATCAGCCCCAGCATTTT,many,TRBV20-1,TRBJ1-5,TRBD1
CASGGPREQETQYF,TGTGCCAGCGGCGGCCCCCGGGAGCAAGAGACCCAGTACTTC,once,TRBV7-2,TRBJ2-5,.
CASSPRQGARAFF,TGTGCCAGCAGCCCCAGACAGGGGGCGAGGGCTTTCTTT,.,TRBV9,TRBJ1-1,TRBD1
CAITRAVDTEAFF,TGTGCCATCACCAGGGCGGTGGACACTGAAGCTTTCTTT,many,TRBV10-3,TRBJ1-1,.
CASSSREQGNEQFF,TGTGCCAGCAGTTCTAGGGAGCAGGGCAATGAGCAGTTCTTC,many,TRBV12-3/TRBV12-4,TRBJ2-1,.
CASSSPGQKLTPDTQYF,TGTGCCAGCTCATCTCCCGGCCAGAAACTAACCCCAGATACGCAGTATTTT,.,TRBV18,TRBJ2-3,.
CSVALIPGNEQFF,TGCAGCGTTGCCCTAATCCCGGGCAATGAGCAGTTCTTC,.,TRBV29-1,TRBJ2-1,.
CASSLADRGNQPQHF,TGTGCCAGCAGTCTGGCCGACAGGGGCAATCAGCCCCAGCATTTT,many,TRBV28,TRBJ1-5,TRBD1
CASSFGRQPQHF,TGTGCCAGCAGCTTCGGACGTCAGCCCCAGCATTTT,.,TRBV5-1,TRBJ1-5,.
CSAGDQTGGFMNTEAFF,TGCAGTGCTGGAGATCAAACAGGGGGATTCATGAACACTGAAGCTTTCTTT,.,TRBV20-1,TRBJ1-1,TRBD1
CSARSLSGDQPQHF,TGCAGTGCTAGATCCCTCTCCGGGGATCAGCCCCAGCATTTT,few,TRBV20-1,TRBJ1-5,.
CASSGGGGINQPQHF,TGTGCCAGCAGTGGAGGAGGGGGAATCAATCAGCCCCAGCATTTT,.,TRBV25-1,TRBJ1-5,.
CASSLDWGPSGEETQYF,TGTGCCAGCAGCTTAGATTGGGGACCTAGCGGGGAAGAGACCCAGTACTTC,.,TRBV11-2,TRBJ2-5,TRBD2
CASSMRGLQETQYF,TGTGCCAGCAGTATGCGGGGCTTACAAGAGACCCAGTACTTC,many,TRBV28,TRBJ2-5,.
CASSASAGNTIYF,TGTGCCAGCAGCGCATCCGCTGGAAACACCATATATTTT,.,TRBV11-2,TRBJ1-3,.
CASSIYGFLRTGELFF,TGTGCCAGTAGTATTTACGGGTTTTTAAGAACCGGGGAGCTGTTTTTT,.,TRBV19,TRBJ2-2,.
CASSLSSRNTGELFF,TGTGCCAGCAGCTTAAGTTCACGGAACACCGGGGAGCTGTTTTTT,once,TRBV7-3,TRBJ2-2,.
CASSVTSGGAWETQYF,TGTGCCAGCAGCGTGACTAGCGGGGGGGCCTGGGAGACCCAGTACTTC,.,TRBV9,TRBJ2-5,TRBD2
CATGRGMNTEAFF,TGTGCCACAGGACGGGGGATGAACACTGAAGCTTTCTTT,.,TRBV28,TRBJ1-1,.
CASSLTGTGRTPLHF,TGCGCCAGCAGCTTGACCGGGACAGGGAGGACACCCCTCCACTTT,many,TRBV5-1,TRBJ1-6,TRBD1
CASSSATGDYGYTF,TGTGCCAGCAGTTCCGCGACAGGGGACTATGGCTACACCTTC,few,TRBV27,TRBJ1-2,TRBD1
CASSEIPIRGEQYF,TGTGCCAGCAGTGAAATCCCGATCAGAGGCGAGCAGTACTTC,.,TRBV6-2/TRBV6-3,TRBJ2-7,.
CSASRGPHTEAFF,TGCAGTGCTAGCAGGGGACCGCACACTGAAGCTTTCTTT,many,TRBV20-1,TRBJ1-1,.
CASALTGGQETQYF,TGTGCCAGCGCCTTAACAGGGGGCCAAGAGACCCAGTACTTC,many,TRBV18,TRBJ2-5,TRBD1
CSARVLGTDTQYF,TGCAGTGCTAGAGTCCTAGGTACAGATACGCAGTATTTT,many,TRBV20-1,TRBJ2-3,.
CASSEIGGLLNTGELFF,TGTGCCAGCAGTGAAATCGGGGGACTTTTGAACACCGGGGAGCTGTTTTTT,many,TRBV2,TRBJ2-2,.
CASSLPSTETQYF,TGTGCCAGCAGCTTACCCAGTACAGAGACCCAGTACTTC,.,TRBV7-3,TRBJ2-5,.
CASSPRAARIEKLFF,TGTGCCAGCAGCCCCCGGGCCGCCCGAATTGAAAAACTGTTTTTT,many,TRBV7-8,TRBJ1-4,.
CASSLCPGAATNEKLFF,TGCGCCAGCAGTTTATGCCCAGGGGCGGCTACTAATGAAAAACTGTTTTTT,.,TRBV10-1,TRBJ1-4,.
CAISESIYGYTF,TGTGCCATCAGTGAGAGCATCTATGGCTACACCTTC,many,TRBV10-3,TRBJ1-2,.
CASLRQGGTEAFF,TGTGCCAGCTTACGACAGGGAGGTACTGAAGCTTTCTTT,many,TRBV18,TRBJ1-1,TRBD1
CASNPDRGGYGYTF,TGTGCCAGCAACCCAGACAGGGGAGGGTATGGCTACACCTTC,few,TRBV6-1,TRBJ1-2,TRBD1
CATTGNPSYEQYF,TGCGCCACCACAGGCAACCCTTCCTACGAGCAGTACTTC,many,TRBV10-2,TRBJ2-7,.
CASSSIGGQLFNYGYTF,TGTGCCAGCAGTTCAATTGGTGGGCAGCTTTTTAACTATGGCTACACCTTC,.,TRBV28,TRBJ1-2,.
CASSVGGVTGELFF,TGTGCCAGCAGCGTAGGGGGAGTCACCGGGGAGCTGTTTTTT,few,TRBV9,TRBJ2-2,.
CASKSAGQVNQPQHF,TGTGCCAGCAAGAGTGCGGGACAGGTAAATCAGCCCCAGCATTTT,once,TRBV19,TRBJ1-5,TRBD1